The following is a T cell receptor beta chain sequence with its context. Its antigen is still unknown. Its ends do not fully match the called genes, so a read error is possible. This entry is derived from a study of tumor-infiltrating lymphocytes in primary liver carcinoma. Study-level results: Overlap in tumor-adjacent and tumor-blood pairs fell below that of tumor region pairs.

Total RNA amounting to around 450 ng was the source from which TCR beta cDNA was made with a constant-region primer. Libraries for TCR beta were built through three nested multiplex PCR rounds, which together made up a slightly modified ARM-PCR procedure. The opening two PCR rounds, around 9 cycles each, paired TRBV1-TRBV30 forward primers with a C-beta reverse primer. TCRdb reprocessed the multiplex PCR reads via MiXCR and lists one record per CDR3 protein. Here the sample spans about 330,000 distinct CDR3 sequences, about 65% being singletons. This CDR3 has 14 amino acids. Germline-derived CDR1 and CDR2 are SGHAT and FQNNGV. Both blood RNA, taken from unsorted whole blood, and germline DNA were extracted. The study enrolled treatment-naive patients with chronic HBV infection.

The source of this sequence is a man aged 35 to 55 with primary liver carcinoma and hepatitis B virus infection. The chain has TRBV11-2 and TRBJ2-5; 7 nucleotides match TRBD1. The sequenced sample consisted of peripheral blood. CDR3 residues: CVSSSNRGPETQYF. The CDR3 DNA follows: TGTGTCAGCAGCTCGAACAGGGGCCCAGAGACCCAGTACTTC.